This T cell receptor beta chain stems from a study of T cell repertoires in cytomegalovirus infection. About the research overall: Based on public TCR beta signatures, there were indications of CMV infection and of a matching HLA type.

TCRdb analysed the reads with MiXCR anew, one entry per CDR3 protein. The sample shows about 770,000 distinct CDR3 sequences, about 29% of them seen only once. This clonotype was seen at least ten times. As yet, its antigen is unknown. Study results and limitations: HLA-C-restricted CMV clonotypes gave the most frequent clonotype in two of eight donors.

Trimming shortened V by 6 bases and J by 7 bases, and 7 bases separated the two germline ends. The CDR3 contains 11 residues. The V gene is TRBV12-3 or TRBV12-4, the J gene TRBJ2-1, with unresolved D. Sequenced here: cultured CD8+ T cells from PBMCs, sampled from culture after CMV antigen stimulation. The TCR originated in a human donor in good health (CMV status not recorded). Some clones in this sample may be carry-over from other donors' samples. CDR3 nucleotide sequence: TGTGCCAGCAGCTTTATAAATGAGCAGTTCTTC. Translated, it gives CASSFINEQFF.